This T cell receptor (beta chain) was found in a study of cytomegalovirus exposure and HLA in healthy donors. Overall study findings and caveats: By HLA locus, TCR association rates varied in a later analysis, with DRB1 showing the most and HLA-C the fewest.

As for this clone: The antigen is unknown.

This CDR3 contains 16 residues. V shed 0 bases and J 0 bases; nucleotides not matched to a gene: 4. Germline assignment: CDR1 SGHVS and CDR2 FNYEAQ. A multiplex PCR was run with 60 Vbeta primers and 13 Jbeta primers. TCRdb's copy holds only in-frame clones and misses some; the assay was immunoSEQ multiplex PCR. The table records approximately 160,000 clones, over 60% of them present only once. The genes are TRBV7-6 and TRBJ2-5; TRBD1 matches 7 bases. The specimen sequenced was PBMCs. The TCR sequence derives from a woman younger than 45 in good health and CMV-seronegative. This CDR3 is CASSLAQDRYQETQYF. DNA of the CDR3: TGTGCCAGCAGCTTAGCGCAGGACAGGTACCAAGAGACCCAGTACTTC.